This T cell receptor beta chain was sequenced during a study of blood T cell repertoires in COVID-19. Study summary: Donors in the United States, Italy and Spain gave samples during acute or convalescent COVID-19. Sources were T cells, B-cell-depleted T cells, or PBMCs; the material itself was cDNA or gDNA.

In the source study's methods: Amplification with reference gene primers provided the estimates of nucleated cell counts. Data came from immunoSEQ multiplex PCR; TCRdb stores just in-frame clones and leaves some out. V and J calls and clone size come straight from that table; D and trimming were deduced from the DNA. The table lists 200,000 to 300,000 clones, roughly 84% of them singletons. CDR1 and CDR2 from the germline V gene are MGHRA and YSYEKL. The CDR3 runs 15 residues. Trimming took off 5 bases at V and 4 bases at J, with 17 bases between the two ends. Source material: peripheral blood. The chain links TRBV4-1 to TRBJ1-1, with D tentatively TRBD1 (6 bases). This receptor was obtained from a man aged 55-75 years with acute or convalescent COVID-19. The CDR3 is CASSAPGRGSTEAFF. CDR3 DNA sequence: TGCGCCAGCAGCGCACCGGGGAGGGGGAGCACTGAAGCTTTCTTT.